This T cell receptor beta chain appears in the sequencing data of a study of T cell responses to AZD1222 COVID-19 vaccine. Study-wide findings and caveats: Spike-specific TCR breadth and depth went up after people got two AZD1222 doses. The peak T cell response came first, and repertoires were sampled only after it. Targets within unmutated variant regions were reportedly found for nearly half of spike-specific TCRs. Donors were mostly white British, more females; clonal diversity possibly underestimated.

Note on this clone: What it binds is not known.

Method: immunoSEQ multiplex PCR; TCRdb's copy keeps in-frame clones and lacks some. The repertoire consists of 130,000 to 150,000 clones, with around 91% occurring once and the leading ten covering around 5%. Germline-derived CDR1 and CDR2 are SGHTS and YDEGEE. V dropped 2 bases and J dropped 1; count of bases not matched to a gene: 6. There are 16 residues in the CDR3. The source of this sequence is an adult in good health. The sequences come from peripheral blood, collected on day 0 of AZD1222 vaccination. The chain carries TRBV5-8 and TRBJ1-5, with 7 bases fitting TRBD1. CDR3 in amino acids: CASSFKGASSNQPQHF. The CDR3 bases are TGTGCCAGCAGCTTTAAGGGGGCCTCAAGCAATCAGCCCCAGCATTTT.